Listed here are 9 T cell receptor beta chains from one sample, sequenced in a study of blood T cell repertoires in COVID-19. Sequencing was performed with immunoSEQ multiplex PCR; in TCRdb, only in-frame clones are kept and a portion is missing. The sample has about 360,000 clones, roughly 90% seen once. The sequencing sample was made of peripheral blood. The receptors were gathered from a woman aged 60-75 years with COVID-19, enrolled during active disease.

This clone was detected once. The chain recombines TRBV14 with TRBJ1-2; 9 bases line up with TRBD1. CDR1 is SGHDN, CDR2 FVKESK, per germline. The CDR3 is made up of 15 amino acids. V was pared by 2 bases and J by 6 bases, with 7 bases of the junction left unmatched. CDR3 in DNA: TGTGCCAGCAGCCAATTAATTGGGGACAGGGATGGCTACACCTTC. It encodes CASSQLIGDRDGYTF.

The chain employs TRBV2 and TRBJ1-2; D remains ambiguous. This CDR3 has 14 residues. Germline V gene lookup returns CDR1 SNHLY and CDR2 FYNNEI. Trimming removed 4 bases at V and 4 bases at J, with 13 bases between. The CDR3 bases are TGTGCCAGCAGTGGGGAGGAGAGATTCTATGGCTACACCTTC. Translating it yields CASSGEERFYGYTF. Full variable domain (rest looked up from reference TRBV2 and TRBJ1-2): EPEVTQTPSHQVTQMGQEVILRCVPISNHLYFYWYRQILGQKVEFLVSFYNNEISEKSEIFDDQFSVERPDGSNFTLKIRSTKLEDSAMYFCASSGEERFYGYTFGSGTRLTVV.

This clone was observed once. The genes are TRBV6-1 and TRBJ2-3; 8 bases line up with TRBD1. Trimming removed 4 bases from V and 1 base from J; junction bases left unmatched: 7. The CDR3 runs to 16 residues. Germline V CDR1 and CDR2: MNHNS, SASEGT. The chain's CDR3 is CASSADRVSGTDTQYF. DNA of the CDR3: TGTGCCAGCAGTGCGGACAGGGTGAGTGGCACAGATACGCAGTATTTT.

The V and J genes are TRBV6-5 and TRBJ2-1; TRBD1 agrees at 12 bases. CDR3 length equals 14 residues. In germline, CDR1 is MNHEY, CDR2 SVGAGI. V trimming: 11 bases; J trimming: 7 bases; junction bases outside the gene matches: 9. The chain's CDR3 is CAAGGTGGGNEQFF. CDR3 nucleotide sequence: TGTGCCGCCGGGGGGACAGGGGGCGGGAATGAGCAGTTCTTC.

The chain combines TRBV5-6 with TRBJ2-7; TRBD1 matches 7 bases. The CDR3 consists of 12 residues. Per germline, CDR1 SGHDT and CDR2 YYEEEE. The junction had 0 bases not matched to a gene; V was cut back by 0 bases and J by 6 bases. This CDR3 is CASSLDRGEQYF. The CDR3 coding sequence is TGTGCCAGCAGCTTGGACAGGGGCGAGCAGTACTTC.

The CDR3 reads CAISEPGGQGDYGYTF. The CDR3, as DNA: TGTGCCATCAGTGAGCCAGGCGGACAGGGGGACTATGGCTACACCTTC. The rearrangement joins TRBV10-3 to TRBJ1-2; 10 bases are a match to TRBD1. Germline V gene sequence: CDR1 ENHRY, CDR2 SYGVKD. Trimming took 2 bases from V and 3 from J; bases not matched to a gene: 6. This CDR3 comprises 16 residues.

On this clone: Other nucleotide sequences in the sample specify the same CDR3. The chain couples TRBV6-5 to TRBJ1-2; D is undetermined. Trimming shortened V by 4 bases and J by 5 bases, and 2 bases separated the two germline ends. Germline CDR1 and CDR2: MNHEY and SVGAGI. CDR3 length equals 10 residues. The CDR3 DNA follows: TGTGCCAGCAGTTTATATGGCTACACCTTC. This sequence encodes CASSLYGYTF.

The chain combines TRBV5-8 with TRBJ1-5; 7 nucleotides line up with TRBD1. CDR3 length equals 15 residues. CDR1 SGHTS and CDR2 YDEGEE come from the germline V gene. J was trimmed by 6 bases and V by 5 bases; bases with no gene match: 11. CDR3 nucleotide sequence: TGTGCCAGCAGGCCCCTCGACAGGGAAGGTCAGCCCCAGCATTTT. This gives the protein CASRPLDREGQPQHF.

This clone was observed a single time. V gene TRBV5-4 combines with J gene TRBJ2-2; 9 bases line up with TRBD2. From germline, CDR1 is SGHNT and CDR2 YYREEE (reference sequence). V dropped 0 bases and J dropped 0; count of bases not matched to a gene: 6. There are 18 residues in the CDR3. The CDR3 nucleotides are TGTGCCAGCAGCTTGGACGTGACTAGCGGCGCGAACACCGGGGAGCTGTTTTTT. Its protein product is CASSLDVTSGANTGELFF.